The T cell receptor beta chain described here comes from a study of blood T cells in healthy people across ages. Study-wide points: Diversity was higher, and naive CD4+ cells more numerous, in long-lived donors than in aged donors. Possibly, changes in expanded clonotypes were confounded because donor CMV status was unknown.

Donors were healthy Caucasian individuals from Russia aged roughly 6 to 90. Comments on this clonotype: What it recognizes is unknown. At one boundary the junction diverges from the germline segment, which might be a read error.

A sample-barcoded 5' primer and a J-beta primer mix were used in a second PCR of roughly 7 to 11 cycles. TCRdb re-derived calls from the 5' RACE reads in MiXCR, one entry per CDR3 protein. The table includes 1.5 million to 2 million distinct CDR3 sequences, 28% detected once. The sample comprised blood. The clonotype was recovered from a woman aged 25 to 39 in good health.

CDR3 coding DNA: TGTGTCAGCAGCCCCCAAATTAGCACAGATACGCAGTATTTT. Protein: CVSSPQISTDTQYF. The J gene is TRBJ2-3, the V gene TRBV12-3 or TRBV12-4; no clear D. The CDR3 has 14 residues.